The rows below give T cell receptor beta chains drawn from one sample of a study of blood T cell repertoires in COVID-19. The repertoire was sequenced with immunoSEQ multiplex PCR; TCRdb's copy has only in-frame clones and lacks some. This sample has 95,000 to 100,000 clones, with around 90% found just once. Sequencing was performed on peripheral blood. These receptors were taken from a middle-aged man with acute or convalescent COVID-19. Both conserved end residues are part of each CDR3. Fields, in order: V gene, J gene, clone size, D gene, CDR3 protein, CDR3 DNA. A D gene is named only where the DNA matches it firmly. The size field is filled for only some rows; it gives once, few, many or a size class.

TRBV7-9	TRBJ1-1	NA	TRBD1	CASSLGTVNTEAFF	TGTGCCAGCAGCCTCGGGACAGTGAACACTGAAGCTTTCTTT
TRBV29-1	TRBJ1-2	NA	NA	CSTHTGTSSHGYTF	TGCAGCACCCATACCGGGACATCGAGCCATGGCTACACCTTC
TRBV2	TRBJ1-5	NA	NA	CASSPPGSTNQPQHF	TGTGCCAGCAGCCCACCTGGGAGTACCAATCAACCCCAGCATTTT
TRBV4-3	TRBJ2-4	NA	NA	CASSQDLGGDPKNIQYF	TGCGCCAGCAGCCAAGATCTGGGCGGGGACCCCAAAAACATTCAGTACTTC
TRBV19	TRBJ1-4	once	TRBD1	CASSIPPSGTGQKLFF	TGTGCCAGTAGTATACCTCCATCCGGGACAGGGCAGAAACTGTTTTTT
TRBV6-5	TRBJ2-2	NA	NA	CASSADFTGELFF	TGTGCCAGCAGCGCGGACTTTACCGGGGAGCTGTTTTTT
TRBV5-1	TRBJ2-7	once	TRBD1	CASSRGGQGAYEQYF	TGCGCCAGCAGCCGCGGGGGACAGGGGGCCTACGAGCAGTACTTC
TRBV9	TRBJ1-2	NA	TRBD1	CASSPGQFYGYTF	TGTGCCAGCAGCCCGGGACAGTTCTATGGCTACACCTTC
TRBV10-2	TRBJ2-3	NA	NA	CASSETGSSTDTQYF	TGCGCCAGCAGTGAGACAGGGTCTAGCACAGATACGCAGTATTTT
TRBV2	TRBJ1-4	few	TRBD1	CASSDTGGYNEKLFF	TGTGCCAGCAGCGACACAGGGGGGTATAATGAAAAACTGTTTTTT
TRBV6-6	TRBJ2-7	NA	NA	CASSRDQGSSYEQYF	TGTGCCAGCAGCCGCGATCAGGGAAGCTCCTACGAGCAGTACTTC
TRBV28	TRBJ1-5	NA	NA	CASSSPGVPPQHF	TGTGCCAGCAGTTCCCCGGGGGTCCCGCCCCAGCATTTT
TRBV18	TRBJ2-1	NA	NA	CASSPRPGDEQFF	TGTGCCAGCTCACCGCGGCCCGGGGATGAGCAGTTCTTC
TRBV28	TRBJ1-2	NA	NA	CASTRGGLYGYTF	TGTGCCAGCACCCGGGGGGGGCTCTATGGCTACACCTTC
TRBV18	TRBJ2-7	NA	NA	CASSPRPIRTSYEQYF	TGTGCCAGCTCACCACGTCCAATCCGTACATCCTACGAGCAGTACTTC
TRBV3-1/TRBV3-2	TRBJ2-7	NA	NA	CASSQAVGPGYEQYF	TGTGCCAGCAGCCAAGCAGTGGGCCCTGGCTACGAGCAGTACTTC
TRBV28	TRBJ1-1	NA	NA	CASTVDWNTEAFF	TGTGCCAGCACCGTCGACTGGAACACTGAAGCTTTCTTT
TRBV4-1	TRBJ2-5	NA	TRBD1	CASSHPGTASQETQYF	TGCGCCAGCAGCCACCCTGGGACAGCATCTCAAGAGACCCAGTACTTC
TRBV5-8	TRBJ2-2	NA	TRBD2	CASSSAGPNTGELFF	TGTGCCAGCAGCTCAGCGGGGCCGAACACCGGGGAGCTGTTTTTT
TRBV7-2	TRBJ1-6	once	NA	CASSFFDKSPLHF	TGTGCCAGCAGCTTTTTTGACAAGTCACCCCTCCACTTT
TRBV12-5	TRBJ2-1	NA	TRBD1	CASGLDLIQLGTDRSNEQFF	TGTGCTAGTGGTTTGGATTTGATACAGCTCGGGACAGACCGATCCAATGAGCAGTTCTTC
TRBV4-3	TRBJ1-6	NA	TRBD1	CASSHDREYSPLHF	TGCGCCAGCAGCCACGACAGGGAATACTCACCCCTCCACTTT
TRBV16	TRBJ1-5	NA	NA	CASSQPPGGMSNQPQHF	TGTGCCAGCAGCCAGCCCCCTGGCGGGATGAGCAATCAGCCCCAGCATTTT
TRBV5-1	TRBJ1-2	NA	TRBD1	CASSLGVVGQDYGYTF	TGCGCCAGCAGCTTGGGGGTGGTAGGACAGGATTATGGCTACACCTTC
TRBV11-2	TRBJ2-1	NA	NA	CASSFRADYNEQFF	TGTGCCAGCAGCTTCAGGGCGGACTACAATGAGCAGTTCTTC
TRBV28	TRBJ2-4	NA	NA	CASSPLRGAYGNIQYF	TGTGCCAGCAGTCCCCTCAGGGGGGCTTATGGAAACATTCAGTACTTC
TRBV7-8	TRBJ1-2	NA	TRBD1	CASSRDRGRDGYTF	TGTGCCAGCAGCCGGGACAGGGGGCGAGATGGCTACACCTTC
TRBV28	TRBJ2-5	NA	TRBD2	CASSFGTSVKTQYF	TGTGCCAGCAGTTTTGGGACTAGCGTAAAGACCCAGTACTTC
TRBV6-5	TRBJ2-3	few	TRBD1	CASTQQGTSTDTQYF	TGTGCCAGCACTCAACAGGGGACGAGCACAGATACGCAGTATTTT
TRBV19	TRBJ2-1	NA	NA	CASGDEQFF	TGTGCCAGCGGGGATGAGCAGTTCTTC
TRBV5-8	TRBJ1-3	NA	NA	CASSLRTVNTIYF	TGTGCCAGCAGCTTAAGGACTGTAAACACCATATATTTT
TRBV10-3	TRBJ1-5	NA	NA	CAISERQGNQPQHF	TGTGCCATCAGTGAGCGACAGGGCAATCAGCCCCAGCATTTT
TRBV5-1	TRBJ2-7	once	TRBD2	CASSRPGTIVYEQYF	TGCGCCAGCAGCAGGCCCGGGACTATCGTTTACGAGCAGTACTTC
TRBV28	TRBJ2-5	NA	TRBD2	CASRIGLAGGLGTQYF	TGTGCCAGCCGTATAGGACTAGCGGGGGGGTTGGGGACCCAGTACTTC
TRBV7-2	TRBJ1-4	once	TRBD1	CASSWTGVNEKLFF	TGTGCCAGCAGCTGGACAGGGGTTAATGAAAAACTGTTTTTT
TRBV11-2	TRBJ1-3	NA	NA	CASSPLGVTGNTIYF	TGTGCCAGCAGCCCCCTCGGGGTAACTGGAAACACCATATATTTT
TRBV14	TRBJ2-1	NA	TRBD2	CASSTLAVTYNEQFF	TGTGCCAGCAGCACTCTAGCGGTAACCTACAATGAGCAGTTCTTC
TRBV18	TRBJ1-1	NA	NA	CASSPNPGTEAFF	TGTGCCAGCTCACCAAACCCCGGCACTGAAGCTTTCTTT
TRBV13	TRBJ2-7	NA	NA	CASSLLLKIYEQYF	TGTGCCAGCAGCTTATTACTCAAAATCTACGAGCAGTACTTC
TRBV15	TRBJ1-1	once	NA	CATSSPSGSGIRPEAFF	TGTGCCACCAGCAGTCCGTCGGGTTCAGGGATACGTCCTGAAGCTTTCTTT
TRBV28	TRBJ2-3	NA	TRBD1	CASSTQGVGTDTQYF	TGTGCCAGCAGTACACAGGGGGTTGGCACAGATACGCAGTATTTT
TRBV9	TRBJ1-4	once	NA	CASSVAPATNEKLFF	TGTGCCAGCAGCGTAGCCCCTGCAACTAATGAAAAACTGTTTTTT
TRBV24-1	TRBJ2-1	NA	NA	CATSDWTVQGGDEQFF	TGTGCCACCAGTGATTGGACAGTCCAAGGGGGGGATGAGCAGTTCTTC
TRBV5-8	TRBJ2-7	NA	NA	CASTQEQVASYEQYF	TGTGCCAGCACCCAAGAACAGGTCGCCTCCTACGAGCAGTACTTC
TRBV11-3	TRBJ2-1	NA	NA	CASSPGQQGIGTEQFF	TGTGCCAGCAGCCCGGGCCAGCAGGGGATTGGCACTGAGCAGTTCTTC
TRBV5-1	TRBJ1-6	few	NA	CASSQQGPDYNSPLHF	TGCGCCAGCTCCCAACAGGGCCCCGATTATAATTCACCCCTCCACTTT